This TCR beta chain derives from a study of T cell responses to AZD1222 COVID-19 vaccine. Findings and limits, study-wide: Of spike-specific TCRs, nearly half reportedly target regions left unmutated in variants. Only a handful of individuals given AZD1222 were seropositive at baseline.

Some clones are missing from TCRdb's copy, which holds only in-frame ones; the method was immunoSEQ multiplex PCR. The data hold 140,000 to 150,000 clones, with roughly 93% observed a single time. The CDR3 covers 15 residues. Germline-derived CDR1 and CDR2 are SEHNR and FQNEAQ (reference sequence). Trimming removed 3 bases from V and 5 bases from J; junction bases left unmatched: 5. As to this clone: The antigen is not known.

This receptor was identified in an adult who had recovered from COVID-19. This rearrangement joins TRBV7-9 to TRBJ2-7; 12 bases line up with TRBD2. The source was peripheral blood, collected after recovery from COVID-19. The CDR3 here is CASSFRASGRDEQYF. CDR3 nucleotides: TGTGCCAGCAGCTTCCGAGCTAGCGGGAGGGACGAGCAGTACTTC.